This T cell receptor beta chain is from a study of shared clonotypes between healthy human individuals. Background on the study: Ranging from 18 to 49 in age, donors were a couple of women and a few men.

Assay execution proceeded at the deep level. The data were produced by immunoSEQ multiplex PCR, yet TCRdb's version contains in-frame clones alone and is incomplete. The table has approximately 2.5 million clones, over 85% seen once. The TCR was taken from a man aged 18 to 35 in good health. Some clones in this sample may be carry-over from other donors' samples. Sequencing was carried out using naive CD4+ T cells from PBMCs. The subset here: CD45RA+ positively selected.

The CDR3 sequence is CASSPFPSGRVFEQYF. For the CDR3, the DNA is TGTGCCAGCAGCCCATTCCCTAGCGGGAGGGTCTTCGAGCAGTACTTC. The rearrangement joins TRBV5-4 to TRBJ2-7; 12 bases line up with TRBD2. J gave up 6 bases and V 4 bases, and 11 bases lay outside the gene matches. The germline gives CDR1 SGHNT, CDR2 YYREEE (reference sequence). This CDR3 contains 16 residues.